This T cell receptor (beta chain) was captured by sequencing in a study of T-cell reconstitution after alpha-beta-depleted transplantation in children. Construction of the TCRbeta library involved unique molecular identifiers. TCRdb ran MiXCR on the PCR reads and lists one entry per CDR3 protein. Counted here are fewer than 1 million distinct CDR3 sequences, 16% occurring once; the ten biggest clones make up around 5.3%. Study outcomes and limitations: As was reported, about two months after transplant, alpha-beta T cells came from several hundred expanded graft clones.

A few counts support this clonotype. Its antigen is undetermined. V was shortened by 3 bases and J by 3 bases, with 13 bases between the two germline ends. Germline V gives CDR1 SGDLS, CDR2 YYNGEE. The CDR3 covers 15 residues. V gene TRBV9 combines with J gene TRBJ2-1; perhaps TRBD1 as D (6 bases). Here the sequenced sample was PBMCs, mostly from graft donor cells, taken 360 days after TCRalphabeta/CD19-depleted stem cell transplant. This TCR derives from a male patient younger than 18 who had a stem cell transplant for acute lymphoblastic leukemia, so the T cells may come from the graft donor. CDR3 sequence (DNA): TGTGCCAGCAGCGGCCGGGACACCGACTACAATGAGCAGTTCTTC. It encodes CASSGRDTDYNEQFF. Full variable domain (rest looked up from reference TRBV9 and TRBJ2-1): DSGVTQTPKHLITATGQRVTLRCSPRSGDLSVYWYQQSLDQGLQFLIQYYNGEERAKGNILERFSAQQFPDLHSELNLSSLELGDSALYFCASSGRDTDYNEQFFGPGTRLTVL.